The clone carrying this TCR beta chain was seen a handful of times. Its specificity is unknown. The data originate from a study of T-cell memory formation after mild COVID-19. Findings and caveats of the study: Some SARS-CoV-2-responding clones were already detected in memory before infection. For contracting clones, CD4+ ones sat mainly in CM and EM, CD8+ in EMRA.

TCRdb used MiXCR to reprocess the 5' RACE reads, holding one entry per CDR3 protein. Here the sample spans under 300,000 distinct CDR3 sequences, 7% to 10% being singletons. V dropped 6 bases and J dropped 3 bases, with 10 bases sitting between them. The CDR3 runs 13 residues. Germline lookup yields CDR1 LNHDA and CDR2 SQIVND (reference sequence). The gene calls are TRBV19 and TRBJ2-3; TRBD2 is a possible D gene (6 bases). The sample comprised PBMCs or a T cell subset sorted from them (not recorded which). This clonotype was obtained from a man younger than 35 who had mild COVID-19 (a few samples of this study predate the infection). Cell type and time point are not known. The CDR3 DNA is TGTGCCAGTAGGCGCCGGGGGACAGATACGCAGTATTTT. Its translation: CASRRRGTDTQYF.